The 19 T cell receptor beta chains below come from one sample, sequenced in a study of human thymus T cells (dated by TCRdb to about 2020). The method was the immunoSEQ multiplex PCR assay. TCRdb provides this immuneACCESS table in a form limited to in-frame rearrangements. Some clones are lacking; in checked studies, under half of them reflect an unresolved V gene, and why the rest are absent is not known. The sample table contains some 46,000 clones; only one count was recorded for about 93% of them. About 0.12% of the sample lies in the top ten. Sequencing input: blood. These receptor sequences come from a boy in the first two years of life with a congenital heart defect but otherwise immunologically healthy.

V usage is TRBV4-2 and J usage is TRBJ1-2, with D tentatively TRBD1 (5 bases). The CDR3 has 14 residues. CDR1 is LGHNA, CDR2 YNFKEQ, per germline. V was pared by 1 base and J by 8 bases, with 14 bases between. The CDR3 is CASSQGGTQGGYTF. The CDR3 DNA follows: TGTGCCAGCAGCCAAGGCGGGACCCAGGGCGGCTACACCTTC.

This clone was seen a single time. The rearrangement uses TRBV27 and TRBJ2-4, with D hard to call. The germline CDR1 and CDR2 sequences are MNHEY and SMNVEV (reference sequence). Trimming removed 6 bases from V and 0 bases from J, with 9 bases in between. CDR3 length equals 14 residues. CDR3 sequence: CASRGSIAKNIQYF. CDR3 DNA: TGTGCCAGCAGAGGATCGATAGCCAAAAACATTCAGTACTTC.

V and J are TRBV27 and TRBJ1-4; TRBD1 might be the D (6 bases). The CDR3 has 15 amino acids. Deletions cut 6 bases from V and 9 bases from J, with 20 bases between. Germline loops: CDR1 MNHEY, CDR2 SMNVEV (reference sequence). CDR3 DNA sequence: TGTGCCAGCAGCCTTCTCGGGCAGGGGAGGAAAAAACTGTTTTTT. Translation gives CASSLLGQGRKKLFF.

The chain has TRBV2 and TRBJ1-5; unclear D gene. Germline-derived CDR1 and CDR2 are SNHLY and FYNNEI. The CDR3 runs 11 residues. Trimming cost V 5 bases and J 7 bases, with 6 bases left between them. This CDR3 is CASSRGQPQHF. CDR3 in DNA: TGTGCCAGCAGTCGGGGACAGCCCCAGCATTTT.

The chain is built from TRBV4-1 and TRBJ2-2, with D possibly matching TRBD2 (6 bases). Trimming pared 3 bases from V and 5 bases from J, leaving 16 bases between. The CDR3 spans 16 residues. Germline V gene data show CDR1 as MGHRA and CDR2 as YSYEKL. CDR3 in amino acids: CASSQGTARWTGELFF. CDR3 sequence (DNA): TGCGCCAGCAGCCAGGGGACTGCCCGGTGGACCGGGGAGCTGTTTTTT.

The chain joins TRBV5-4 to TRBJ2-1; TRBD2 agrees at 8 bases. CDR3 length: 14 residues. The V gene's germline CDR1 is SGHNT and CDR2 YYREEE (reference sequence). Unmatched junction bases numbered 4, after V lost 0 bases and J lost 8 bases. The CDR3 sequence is CASSLAGGVDEQFF. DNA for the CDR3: TGTGCCAGCAGCTTGGCGGGGGGGGTGGATGAGCAGTTCTTC.

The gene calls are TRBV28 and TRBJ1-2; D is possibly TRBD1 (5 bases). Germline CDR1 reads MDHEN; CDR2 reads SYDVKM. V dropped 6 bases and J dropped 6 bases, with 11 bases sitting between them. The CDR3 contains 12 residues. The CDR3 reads CASRKGRNGYTF. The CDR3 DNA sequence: TGTGCCAGCAGGAAGGGGAGAAATGGCTACACCTTC.

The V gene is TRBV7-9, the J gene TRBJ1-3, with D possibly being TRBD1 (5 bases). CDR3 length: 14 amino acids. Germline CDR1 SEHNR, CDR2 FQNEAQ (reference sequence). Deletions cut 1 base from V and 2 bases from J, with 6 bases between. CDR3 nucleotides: TGTGCCAGCAGCTTAGGGGGCACTGGAAACACCATATATTTT. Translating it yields CASSLGGTGNTIYF. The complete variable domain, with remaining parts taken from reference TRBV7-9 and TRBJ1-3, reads DTGVSQNPRHKITKRGQNVTFRCDPISEHNRLYWYRQTLGQGPEFLTYFQNEAQLEKSRLLSDRFSAERPKGSFSTLEIQRTEQGDSAMYLCASSLGGTGNTIYFGEGSWLTVV.

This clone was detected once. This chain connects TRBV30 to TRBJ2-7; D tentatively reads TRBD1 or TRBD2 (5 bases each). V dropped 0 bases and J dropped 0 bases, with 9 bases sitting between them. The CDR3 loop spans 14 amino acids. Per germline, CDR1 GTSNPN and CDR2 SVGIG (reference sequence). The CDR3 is CAWSVWGSSYEQYF. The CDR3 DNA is TGTGCCTGGAGTGTATGGGGGAGCTCCTACGAGCAGTACTTC.

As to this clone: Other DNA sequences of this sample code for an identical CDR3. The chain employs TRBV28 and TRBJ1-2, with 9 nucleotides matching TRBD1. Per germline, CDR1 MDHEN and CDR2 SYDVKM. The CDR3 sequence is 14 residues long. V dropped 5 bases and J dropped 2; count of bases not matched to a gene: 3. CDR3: CASSPGQGNYGYTF. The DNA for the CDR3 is TGTGCCAGCAGTCCCGGACAGGGGAACTATGGCTACACCTTC.

The CDR3 DNA follows: TGTGCCATCAGGCAGACAGGGGACCACGAGCAGTACTTC. It yields the protein CAIRQTGDHEQYF. The chain couples TRBV10-3 to TRBJ2-7; the match to TRBD1 covers 8 bases. This CDR3 is 13 amino acids long. Germline assignment: CDR1 ENHRY and CDR2 SYGVKD. The V and J ends lost 6 bases and 5 bases, in that order; junction bases with no gene match: 6.

CDR3 sequence (DNA): TGTGCCAGCAGTCCCTGGACCCTACTGAACACTGAAGCTTTCTTT. Protein sequence: CASSPWTLLNTEAFF. This chain uses TRBV28 with TRBJ1-1; D is uncertain. The germline CDR1 and CDR2 sequences are MDHEN and SYDVKM. CDR3 length: 15 residues. V lost 5 bases to trimming and J lost 0 bases, with 13 bases between them.

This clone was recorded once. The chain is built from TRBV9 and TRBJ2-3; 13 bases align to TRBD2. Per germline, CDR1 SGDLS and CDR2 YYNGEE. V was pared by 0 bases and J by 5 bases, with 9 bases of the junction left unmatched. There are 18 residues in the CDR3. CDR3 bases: TGTGCCAGCAGCGTAGACCTACTAGCGGGGGGGCCCGTAGATACGCAGTATTTT. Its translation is CASSVDLLAGGPVDTQYF. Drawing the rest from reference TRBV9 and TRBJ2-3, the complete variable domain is DSGVTQTPKHLITATGQRVTLRCSPRSGDLSVYWYQQSLDQGLQFLIQYYNGEERAKGNILERFSAQQFPDLHSELNLSSLELGDSALYFCASSVDLLAGGPVDTQYFGPGTRLTVL.

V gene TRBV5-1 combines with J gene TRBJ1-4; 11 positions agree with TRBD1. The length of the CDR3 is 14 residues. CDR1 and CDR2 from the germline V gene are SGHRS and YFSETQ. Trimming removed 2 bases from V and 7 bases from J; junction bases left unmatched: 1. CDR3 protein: CASSFGTGGEKLFF. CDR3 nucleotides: TGCGCCAGCAGCTTCGGGACAGGGGGTGAAAAACTGTTTTTT.

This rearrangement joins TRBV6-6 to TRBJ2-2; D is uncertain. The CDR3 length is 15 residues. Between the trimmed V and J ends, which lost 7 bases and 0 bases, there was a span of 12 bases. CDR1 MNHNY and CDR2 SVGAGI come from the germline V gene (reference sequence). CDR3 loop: CASTETGANTGELFF. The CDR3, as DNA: TGTGCCAGCACCGAGACTGGGGCGAACACCGGGGAGCTGTTTTTT.

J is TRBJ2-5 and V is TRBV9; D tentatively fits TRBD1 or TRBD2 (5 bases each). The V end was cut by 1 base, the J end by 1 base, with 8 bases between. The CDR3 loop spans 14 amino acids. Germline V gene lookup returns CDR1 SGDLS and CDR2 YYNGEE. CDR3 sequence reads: CASSVSGTQETQYF. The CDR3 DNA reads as TGTGCCAGCAGCGTATCCGGGACCCAAGAGACCCAGTACTTC. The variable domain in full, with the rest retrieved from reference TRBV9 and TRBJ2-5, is DSGVTQTPKHLITATGQRVTLRCSPRSGDLSVYWYQQSLDQGLQFLIQYYNGEERAKGNILERFSAQQFPDLHSELNLSSLELGDSALYFCASSVSGTQETQYFGPGTRLLVL.

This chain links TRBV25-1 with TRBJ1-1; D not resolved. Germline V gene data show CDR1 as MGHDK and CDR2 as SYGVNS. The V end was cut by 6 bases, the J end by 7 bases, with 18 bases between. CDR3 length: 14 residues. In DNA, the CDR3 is TGTGCCAGCAGCCCTCTCCGTATAGAGAGTGAAGCTTTCTTT. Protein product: CASSPLRIESEAFF.

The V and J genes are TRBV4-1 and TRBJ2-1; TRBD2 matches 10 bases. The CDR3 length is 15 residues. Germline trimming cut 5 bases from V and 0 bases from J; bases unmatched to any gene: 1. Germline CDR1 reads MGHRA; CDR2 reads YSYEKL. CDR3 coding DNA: TGCGCCAGCAGCTCTAGCGGGGGCTCCTACAATGAGCAGTTCTTC. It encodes CASSSSGGSYNEQFF.

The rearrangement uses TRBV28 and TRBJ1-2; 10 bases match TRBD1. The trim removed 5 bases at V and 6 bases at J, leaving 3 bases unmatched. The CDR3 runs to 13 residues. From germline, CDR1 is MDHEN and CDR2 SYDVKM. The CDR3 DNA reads TGTGCCAGCAGTCGACAGGGGGCGGATGGCTACACCTTC. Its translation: CASSRQGADGYTF.